The sequence of this T cell receptor beta chain was determined in a study of blood T cell repertoires in COVID-19 (dated by TCRdb to 2020 to 2022). Context from the whole study: Collaborator samples came from the United States, Italy and Spain and covered acute and convalescent phases of COVID-19. The material from the prospective study consisted of cDNA or gDNA derived from T cells, B-cell-depleted T cells, or PBMCs. Deeply sampled blood TCRbeta repertoires from subjects exposed to, actively infected with, or recovered from COVID-19 were included in the dataset. A freely available public database, intended as a resource for researchers studying the immune response to SARS-CoV-2, is where the repertoires were released. Samples were obtained from the ongoing ImmuneRACE study (first 160 participants) and from some 1,200 subjects provided by 6 global collaborators. Sample metadata almost always included a de-identified subject ID, COVID-19 status, age in years and sex. Where HLA class I and class II types were available, the types were taken from metadata supplied by the sample provider, not from assay-based typing.

TCRbeta CDR3 regions were amplified from genomic DNA using the immunoSEQ Assay, a bias-controlled multiplex PCR. In the source study's methods: Within the assay, amplification of reference gene primers was used to estimate how many nucleated cells each sample contained. Sequence reads were collapsed and filtered to measure the absolute abundance of every unique TCRbeta CDR3 rearrangement. Productive Simpson clonality was computed per sample as the square root of Simpson's diversity index over productive rearrangements. TCRdb's version of the immuneACCESS table is confined to in-frame rearrangements and falls short of the full clone set. An unresolved V gene accounts for under half of the shortfall where checked; the remainder is of unknown origin. The DNA gave D and trimming, while V, J and clone size come from that table. For this sample the table gives 200,000 to 250,000 clones, of which around 84% were detected only once. The ten largest account for approximately 1.5% of the sample.

Broader findings and caveats from the paper: Clinical and demographic metadata were provided uncurated, with the amount varying by source and participant.

As for this clone: Its antigen is unknown. No base qualities exist here, and no much larger clone lies one base off it.

From the cysteine up to the phenylalanine, the CDR3 has a length of 14 residues. Only the CDR3 portion is preserved as DNA: 42 bases, with reading frame beginning at the first base. Per the germline V gene (reference sequence), MNHNY is the CDR1 and SVGAGI is the CDR2. The V end loses 4 bases and the J end loses 2 bases, and a stretch of 8 bases separates them. Another Seattle source contributed samples from volunteer blood donors who had recovered from COVID-19. Collaborating institutions collected whole blood in K2EDTA tubes following their own protocols. For TCRbeta analysis, collaborator samples were shipped as frozen whole blood, as isolated PBMCs, or as DNA extracted from either sample type.

Sample: peripheral blood. The sequence came from a woman aged 40 to 50 who had recovered from COVID-19. The chain is assembled from TRBV6-6 and TRBJ1-4; TRBD1 is perhaps the D gene, given 5 matching bases. The DNA sequence is as follows: TGTGCCAGCAGTTCCAGGGCGACTAATGAAAAACTGTTTTTT. It specifies CASSSRATNEKLFF.